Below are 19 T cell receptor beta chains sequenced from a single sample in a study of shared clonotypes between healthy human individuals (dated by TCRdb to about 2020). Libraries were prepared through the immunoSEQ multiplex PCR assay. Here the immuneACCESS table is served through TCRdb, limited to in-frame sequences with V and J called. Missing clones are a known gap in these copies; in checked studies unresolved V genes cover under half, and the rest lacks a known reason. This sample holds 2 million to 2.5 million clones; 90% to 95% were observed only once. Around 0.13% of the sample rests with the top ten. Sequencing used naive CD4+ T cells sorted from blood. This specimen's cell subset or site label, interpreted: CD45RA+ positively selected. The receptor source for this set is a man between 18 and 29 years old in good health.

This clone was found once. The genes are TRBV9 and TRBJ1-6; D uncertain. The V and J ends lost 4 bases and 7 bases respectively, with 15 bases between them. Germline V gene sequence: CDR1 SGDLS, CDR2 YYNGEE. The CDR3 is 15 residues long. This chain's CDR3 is CASSPSGNDNSPLHF. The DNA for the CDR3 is TGTGCCAGCAGCCCGTCGGGGAATGACAATTCACCCCTCCACTTT.

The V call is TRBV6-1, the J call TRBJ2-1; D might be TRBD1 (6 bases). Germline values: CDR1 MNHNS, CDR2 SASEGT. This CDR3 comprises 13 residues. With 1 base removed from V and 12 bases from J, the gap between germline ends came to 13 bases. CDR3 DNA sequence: TGTGCCAGCAGTGAAGGGGGGCCTTTTAGGCAGTTCTTC. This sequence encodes CASSEGGPFRQFF.

CDR3: CASSLNRGEKLFF. Here the CDR3 DNA reads TGTGCCAGCTCACTAAACAGGGGTGAAAAACTGTTTTTT. The chain joins TRBV18 to TRBJ1-4; 7 positions agree with TRBD1. CDR3 length: 13 residues. V lost 4 bases and J lost 7; bases outside the gene matches: 3. Per the germline V gene, CDR1 is KGHSH and CDR2 is LQKENI.

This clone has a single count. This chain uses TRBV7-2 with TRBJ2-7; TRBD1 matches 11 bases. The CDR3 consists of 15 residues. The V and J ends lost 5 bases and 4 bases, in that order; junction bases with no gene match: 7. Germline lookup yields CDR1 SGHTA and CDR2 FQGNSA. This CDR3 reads CASSPRTGGRYEQYF. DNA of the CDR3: TGTGCCAGCAGCCCCCGGACAGGGGGCCGGTACGAGCAGTACTTC. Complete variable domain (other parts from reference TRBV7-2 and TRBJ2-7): GAGVSQSPSNKVTEKGKDVELRCDPISGHTALYWYRQSLGQGLEFLIYFQGNSAPDKSGLPSDRFSAERTGGSVSTLTIQRTQQEDSAVYLCASSPRTGGRYEQYFGPGTRLTVT.

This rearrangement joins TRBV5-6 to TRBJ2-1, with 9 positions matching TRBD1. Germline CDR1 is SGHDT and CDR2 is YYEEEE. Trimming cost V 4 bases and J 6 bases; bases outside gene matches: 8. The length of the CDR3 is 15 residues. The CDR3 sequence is CASSVTGTGINEQFF. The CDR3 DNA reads TGTGCCAGCAGCGTAACGGGGACAGGGATCAATGAGCAGTTCTTC.

CDR3 residues: CASSAGTLNQPQHF. The DNA for the CDR3 is TGTGCCAGCTCAGCCGGGACTTTGAATCAGCCCCAGCATTTT. The J gene is TRBJ1-5, the V gene TRBV18; D is possibly TRBD1 (5 bases). V lost 5 bases and J lost 4, with 12 bases in between. The CDR3 runs to 14 residues. The germline gives CDR1 KGHSH, CDR2 LQKENI.

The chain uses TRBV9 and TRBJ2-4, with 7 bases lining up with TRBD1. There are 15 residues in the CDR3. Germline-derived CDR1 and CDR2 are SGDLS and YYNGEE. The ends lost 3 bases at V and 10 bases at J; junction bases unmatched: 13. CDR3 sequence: CASSDPGQQVPIQYF. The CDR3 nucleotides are TGTGCCAGCAGCGATCCGGGACAGCAAGTCCCTATTCAGTACTTC.

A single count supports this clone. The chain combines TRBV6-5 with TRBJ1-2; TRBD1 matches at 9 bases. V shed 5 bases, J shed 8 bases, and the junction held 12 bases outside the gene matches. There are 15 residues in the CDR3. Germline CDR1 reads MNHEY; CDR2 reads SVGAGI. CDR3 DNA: TGTGCCAGCAGTCCCGGACAGGGGTTAATGACGGGCTACACCTTC. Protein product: CASSPGQGLMTGYTF.

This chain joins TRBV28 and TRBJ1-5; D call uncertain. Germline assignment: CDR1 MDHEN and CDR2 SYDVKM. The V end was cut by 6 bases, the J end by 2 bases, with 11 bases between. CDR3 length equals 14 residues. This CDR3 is CASSKIGGNQPQHF. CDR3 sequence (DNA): TGTGCCAGCAGCAAGATTGGGGGCAATCAGCCCCAGCATTTT.

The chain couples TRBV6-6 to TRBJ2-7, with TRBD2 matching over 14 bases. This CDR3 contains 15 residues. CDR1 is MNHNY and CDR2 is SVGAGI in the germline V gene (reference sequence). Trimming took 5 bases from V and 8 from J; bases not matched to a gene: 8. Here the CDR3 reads CASSASGTSGSKQYF. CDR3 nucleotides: TGTGCCAGCAGTGCGTCCGGGACTAGCGGGAGCAAGCAGTACTTC.

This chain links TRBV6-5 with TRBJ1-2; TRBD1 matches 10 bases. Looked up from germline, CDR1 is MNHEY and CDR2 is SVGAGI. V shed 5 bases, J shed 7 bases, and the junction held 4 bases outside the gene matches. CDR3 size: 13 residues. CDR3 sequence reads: CASSAGTGAGYTF. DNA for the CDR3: TGTGCCAGCAGTGCCGGGACAGGGGCTGGCTACACCTTC.

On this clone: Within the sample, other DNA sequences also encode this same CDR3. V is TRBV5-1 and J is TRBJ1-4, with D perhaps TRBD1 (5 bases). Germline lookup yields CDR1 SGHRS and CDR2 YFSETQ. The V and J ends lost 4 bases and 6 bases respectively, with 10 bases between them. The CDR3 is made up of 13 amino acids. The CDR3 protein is CASSGRVDEKLFF. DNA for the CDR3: TGCGCCAGCAGCGGCAGGGTGGATGAAAAACTGTTTTTT.

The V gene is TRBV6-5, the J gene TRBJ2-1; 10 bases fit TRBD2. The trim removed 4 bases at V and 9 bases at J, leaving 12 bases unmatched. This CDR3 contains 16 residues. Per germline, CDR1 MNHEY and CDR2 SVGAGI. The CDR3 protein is CASSSSQRGGRSEQFF. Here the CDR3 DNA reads TGTGCCAGCAGTTCCTCCCAGCGGGGGGGCCGTAGTGAGCAGTTCTTC.

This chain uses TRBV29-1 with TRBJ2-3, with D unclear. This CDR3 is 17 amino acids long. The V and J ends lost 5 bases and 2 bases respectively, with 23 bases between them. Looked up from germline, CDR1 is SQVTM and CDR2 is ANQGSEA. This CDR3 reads CSVKLPPRVFNTDTQYF. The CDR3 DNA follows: TGCAGCGTTAAACTCCCCCCCCGAGTCTTTAACACAGATACGCAGTATTTT.

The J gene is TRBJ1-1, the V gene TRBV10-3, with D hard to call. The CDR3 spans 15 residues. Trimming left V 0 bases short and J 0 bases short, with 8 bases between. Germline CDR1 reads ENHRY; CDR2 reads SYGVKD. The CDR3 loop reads CAISESFEVNTEAFF. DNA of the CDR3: TGTGCCATCAGTGAGTCCTTCGAGGTGAACACTGAAGCTTTCTTT.

Here the CDR3 reads CASSPRGTGGADTQYF. CDR3 DNA sequence: TGTGCCAGCAGCCCGAGGGGGACAGGGGGCGCAGATACGCAGTATTTT. The V gene is TRBV7-9, the J gene TRBJ2-3; TRBD1 matches 12 bases. The V gene's germline CDR1 is SEHNR and CDR2 FQNEAQ (reference sequence). The J segment lost 4 bases and the V segment lost 5 bases, leaving 7 bases of the junction unmatched. There are 16 residues in the CDR3.

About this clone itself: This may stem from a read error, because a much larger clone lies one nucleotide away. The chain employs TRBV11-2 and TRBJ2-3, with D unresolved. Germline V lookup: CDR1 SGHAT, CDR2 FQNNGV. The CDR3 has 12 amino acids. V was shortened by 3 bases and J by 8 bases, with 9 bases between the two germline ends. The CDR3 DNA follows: TGTGCCAGCAGCTTCACGCCTGGTACGCAGTATTTT. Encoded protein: CASSFTPGTQYF.

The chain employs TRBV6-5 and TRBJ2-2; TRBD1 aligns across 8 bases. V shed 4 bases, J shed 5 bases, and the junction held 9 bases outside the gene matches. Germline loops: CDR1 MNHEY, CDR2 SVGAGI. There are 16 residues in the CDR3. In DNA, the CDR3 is TGTGCCAGCAGTTCTCTCGGACAGGGACGAACCGGGGAGCTGTTTTTT. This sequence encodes CASSSLGQGRTGELFF.

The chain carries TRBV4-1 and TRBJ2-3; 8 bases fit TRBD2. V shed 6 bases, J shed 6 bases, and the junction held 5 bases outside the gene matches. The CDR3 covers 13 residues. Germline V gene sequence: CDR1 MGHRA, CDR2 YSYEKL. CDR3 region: CASRGSGSDTQYF. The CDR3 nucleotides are TGCGCCAGCAGGGGCAGCGGGAGTGATACGCAGTATTTT.